This TCR beta chain is drawn from a study of regulatory T cells in long-lasting Graves disease. V was shortened by 0 bases and J by 8 bases, with 16 bases between the two germline ends. Germline V gene lookup returns CDR1 LGHNA and CDR2 YSLEER. This CDR3 has 16 amino acids. The table lists this clonotype with many counts. Noted time point: newly diagnosed GD, antithyroid drugs for less than 3 months. Following extraction of RNA from PBMCs, that RNA was used to make the TCR library. CDR3-region Arm-PCR and iRepertoire HTBI primers produced the TCR beta libraries. TCRdb re-derived calls from the multiplex PCR reads in MiXCR, one entry per CDR3 protein. The top ten clones hold about 10% of a sample with roughly 420,000 distinct CDR3 sequences, less than 20% of them seen once. These same records also appear under a second study, on T cells in Graves' hyperthyroidism and ophthalmopathy. From that study: Carried out on the TCR CDR3, a first-round RT-PCR used the HTBI primer set.

The genes are TRBV4-3 and TRBJ1-4; no firm D call. The clonotype comes from a woman aged 25-40 years with Graves disease. The starting material was peripheral blood mononuclear cells (PBMCs), obtained at new diagnosis, from a patient treated with antithyroid drugs. CDR3 nucleotides: TGCGCCAGCAGCCAAGATGCCACAGCCAAGGGAGAAAAACTGTTTTTT. This gives the protein CASSQDATAKGEKLFF.